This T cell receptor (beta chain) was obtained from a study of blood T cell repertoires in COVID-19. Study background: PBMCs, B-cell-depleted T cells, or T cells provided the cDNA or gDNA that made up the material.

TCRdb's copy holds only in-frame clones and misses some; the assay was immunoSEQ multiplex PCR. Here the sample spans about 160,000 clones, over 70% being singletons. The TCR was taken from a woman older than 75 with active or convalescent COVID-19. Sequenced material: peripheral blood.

The CDR3 DNA reads as TGTGCCAGCCAGGGAAATGCTGGGGCCAACGTCCTGACTTTC. Protein product: CASQGNAGANVLTF. This chain joins TRBV30 and TRBJ2-6; D is possibly TRBD1 (5 bases). Between the trimmed V and J ends, which lost 8 bases and 2 bases, there was a span of 13 bases. This CDR3 has 14 residues. CDR1 and CDR2 from the germline V gene are GTSNPN and SVGIG (reference sequence).